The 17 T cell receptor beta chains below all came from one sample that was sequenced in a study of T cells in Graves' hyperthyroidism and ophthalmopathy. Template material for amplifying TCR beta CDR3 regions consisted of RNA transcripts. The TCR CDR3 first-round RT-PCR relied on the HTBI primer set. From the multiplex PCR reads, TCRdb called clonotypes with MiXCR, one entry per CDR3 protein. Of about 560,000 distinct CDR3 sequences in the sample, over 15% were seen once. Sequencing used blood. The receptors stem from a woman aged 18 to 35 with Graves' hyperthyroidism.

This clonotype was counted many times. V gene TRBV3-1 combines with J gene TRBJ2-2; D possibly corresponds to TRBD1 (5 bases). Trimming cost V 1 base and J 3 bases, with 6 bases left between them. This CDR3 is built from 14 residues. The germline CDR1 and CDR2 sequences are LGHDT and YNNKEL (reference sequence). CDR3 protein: CASSQGRDTGELFF. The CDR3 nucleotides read TGTGCCAGCAGCCAAGGCAGGGACACCGGGGAGCTGTTTTTT.

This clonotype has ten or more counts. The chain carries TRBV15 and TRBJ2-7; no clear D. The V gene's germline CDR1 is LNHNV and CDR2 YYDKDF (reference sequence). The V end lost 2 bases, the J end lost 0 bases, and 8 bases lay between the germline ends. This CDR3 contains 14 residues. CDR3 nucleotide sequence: TGTGCCACCAGCAGACAAAGTGACTCCTACGAGCAGTACTTC. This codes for CATSRQSDSYEQYF.

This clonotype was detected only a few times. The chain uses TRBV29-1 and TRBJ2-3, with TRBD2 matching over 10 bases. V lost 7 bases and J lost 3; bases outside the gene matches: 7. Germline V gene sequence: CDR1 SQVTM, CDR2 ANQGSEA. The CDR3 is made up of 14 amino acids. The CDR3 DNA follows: TGCAGCGCTAACCTAGCGGGAGTGACAGATACGCAGTATTTT. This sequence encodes CSANLAGVTDTQYF.

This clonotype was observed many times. CDR3 in DNA: TGTGCCAGCAGCTCCGGACTAGCGGGAGGGAGCTCCTACGAGCAGTACTTC. This sequence encodes CASSSGLAGGSSYEQYF. The chain has TRBV7-9 and TRBJ2-7; 15 bases match TRBD2. Germline CDR1 reads SEHNR; CDR2 reads FQNEAQ (reference sequence). The CDR3 covers 17 residues. V trimming: 4 bases; J trimming: 0 bases; junction bases outside the gene matches: 4.

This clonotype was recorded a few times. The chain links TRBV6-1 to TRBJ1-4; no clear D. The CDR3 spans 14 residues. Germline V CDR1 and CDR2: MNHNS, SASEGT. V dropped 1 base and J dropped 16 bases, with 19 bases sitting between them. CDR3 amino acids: CASSEEAGLVLGFF. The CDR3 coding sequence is TGTGCCAGCAGTGAAGAGGCGGGATTGGTCTTGGGGTTTTTT.

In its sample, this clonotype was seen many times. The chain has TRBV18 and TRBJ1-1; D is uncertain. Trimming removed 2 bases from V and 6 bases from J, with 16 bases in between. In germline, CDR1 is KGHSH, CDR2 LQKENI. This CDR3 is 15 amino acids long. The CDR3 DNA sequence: TGTGCCAGCTCACCAAATCAGATCGAAGTGGCTGAAGCTTTCTTT. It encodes CASSPNQIEVAEAFF.

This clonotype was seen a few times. The CDR3 bases are TGTGCCAGCTCCCCGAGACCTGACACAACTAATGAAAAACTGTTTTTT. This translates into CASSPRPDTTNEKLFF. This chain uses TRBV18 with TRBJ1-4, with D hard to call. CDR1 is KGHSH and CDR2 is LQKENI in the germline V gene. The CDR3 sequence is 16 residues long. The V end lost 6 bases, the J end lost 0 bases, and 14 bases lay between the germline ends.

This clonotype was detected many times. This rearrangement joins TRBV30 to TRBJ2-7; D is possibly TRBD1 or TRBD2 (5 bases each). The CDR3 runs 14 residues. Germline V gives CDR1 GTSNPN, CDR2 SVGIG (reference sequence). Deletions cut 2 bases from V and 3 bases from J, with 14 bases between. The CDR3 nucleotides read TGTGCCTGGAGTTTTAGGGGACCGAGCTACGAGCAGTACTTC. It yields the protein CAWSFRGPSYEQYF. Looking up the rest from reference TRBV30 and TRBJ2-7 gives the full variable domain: SQTIHQWPATLVQPVGSPLSLECTVEGTSNPNLYWYRQAAGRGLQLLFYSVGIGQISSEVPQNLSASRPQDRQFILSSKKLLLSDSGFYLCAWSFRGPSYEQYFGPGTRLTVT.

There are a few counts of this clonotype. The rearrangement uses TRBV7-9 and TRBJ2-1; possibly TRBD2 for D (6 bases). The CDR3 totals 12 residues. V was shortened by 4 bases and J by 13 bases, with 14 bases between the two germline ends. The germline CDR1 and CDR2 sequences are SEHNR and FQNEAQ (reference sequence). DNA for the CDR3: TGTGCCAGCAGCTCATCGGCCGGGACTCAGTTCTTC. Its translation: CASSSSAGTQFF. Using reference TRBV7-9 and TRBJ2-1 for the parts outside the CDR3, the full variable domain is DTGVSQNPRHKITKRGQNVTFRCDPISEHNRLYWYRQTLGQGPEFLTYFQNEAQLEKSRLLSDRFSAERPKGSFSTLEIQRTEQGDSAMYLCASSSSAGTQFFGPGTRLTVL.

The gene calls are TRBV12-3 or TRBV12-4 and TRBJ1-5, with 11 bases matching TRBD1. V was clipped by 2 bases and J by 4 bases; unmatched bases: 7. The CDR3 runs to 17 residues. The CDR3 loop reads CASSLIGGDRGNQPQHF. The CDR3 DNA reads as TGTGCCAGCAGTTTAATTGGGGGGGACAGGGGGAATCAGCCCCAGCATTTT.

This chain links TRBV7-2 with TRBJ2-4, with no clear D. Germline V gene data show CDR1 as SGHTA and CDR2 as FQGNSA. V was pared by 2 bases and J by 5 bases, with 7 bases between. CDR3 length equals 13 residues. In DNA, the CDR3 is TGTGCCAGCAGCTTAAGTCGGCAAAACATTCAGTACTTC. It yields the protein CASSLSRQNIQYF.

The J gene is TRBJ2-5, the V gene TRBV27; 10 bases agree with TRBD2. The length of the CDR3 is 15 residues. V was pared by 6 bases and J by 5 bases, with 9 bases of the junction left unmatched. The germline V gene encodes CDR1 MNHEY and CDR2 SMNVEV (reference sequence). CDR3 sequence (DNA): TGTGCCAGCAGCCAGCCGGGACTAGCGATGGAGACCCAGTACTTC. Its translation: CASSQPGLAMETQYF.

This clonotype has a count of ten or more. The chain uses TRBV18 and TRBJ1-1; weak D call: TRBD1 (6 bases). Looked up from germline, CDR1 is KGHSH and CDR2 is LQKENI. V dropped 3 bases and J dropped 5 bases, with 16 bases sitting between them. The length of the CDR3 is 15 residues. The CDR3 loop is CASSPGGKQGTEAFF. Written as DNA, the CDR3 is TGTGCCAGCTCACCTGGGGGAAAACAGGGAACTGAAGCTTTCTTT. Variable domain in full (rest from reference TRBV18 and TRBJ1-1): NAGVMQNPRHLVRRRGQEARLRCSPMKGHSHVYWYRQLPEEGLKFMVYLQKENIIDESGMPKERFSAEFPKEGPSILRIQQVVRGDSAAYFCASSPGGKQGTEAFFGQGTRLTVV.

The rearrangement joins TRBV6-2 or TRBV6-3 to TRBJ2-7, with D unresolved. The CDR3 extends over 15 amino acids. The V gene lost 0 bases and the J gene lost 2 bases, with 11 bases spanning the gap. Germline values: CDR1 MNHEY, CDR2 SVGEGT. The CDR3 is CASSYSLGVTYEQYF. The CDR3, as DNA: TGTGCCAGCAGTTACTCCCTAGGCGTTACCTACGAGCAGTACTTC.

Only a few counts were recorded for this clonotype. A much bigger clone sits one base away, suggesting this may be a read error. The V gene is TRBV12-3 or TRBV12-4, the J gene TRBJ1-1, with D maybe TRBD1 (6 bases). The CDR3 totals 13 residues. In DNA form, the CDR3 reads TGTGCCAGCAGTCCTAATCAGGGGCCTGAATCTTTCTTT. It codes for CASSPNQGPESFF.

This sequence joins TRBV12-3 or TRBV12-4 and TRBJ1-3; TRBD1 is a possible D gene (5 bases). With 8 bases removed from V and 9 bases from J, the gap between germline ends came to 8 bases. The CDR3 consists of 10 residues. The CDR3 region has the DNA TGTGCCAGCCGGGGGGGCACCATATATTTT. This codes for CASRGGTIYF.

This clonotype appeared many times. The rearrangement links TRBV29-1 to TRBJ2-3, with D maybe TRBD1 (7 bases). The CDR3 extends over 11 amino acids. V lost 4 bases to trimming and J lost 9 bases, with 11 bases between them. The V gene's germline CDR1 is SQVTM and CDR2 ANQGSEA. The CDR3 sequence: CSVGQGGTQYF. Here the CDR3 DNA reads TGCAGCGTTGGCCAGGGGGGCACGCAGTATTTT.